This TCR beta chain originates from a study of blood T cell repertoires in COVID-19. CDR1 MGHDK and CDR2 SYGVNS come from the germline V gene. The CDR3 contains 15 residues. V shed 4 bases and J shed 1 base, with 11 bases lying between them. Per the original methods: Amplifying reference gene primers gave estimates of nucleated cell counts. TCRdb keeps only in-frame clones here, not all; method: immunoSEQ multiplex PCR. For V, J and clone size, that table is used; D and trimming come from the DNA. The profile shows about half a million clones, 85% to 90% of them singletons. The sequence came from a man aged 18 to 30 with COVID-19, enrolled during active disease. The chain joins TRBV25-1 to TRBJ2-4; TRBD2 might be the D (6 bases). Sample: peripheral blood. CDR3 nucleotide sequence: TGTGCCAGCAGTGGGGCGGGGACGGCCAAAAACATTCAGTACTTC. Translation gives CASSGAGTAKNIQYF.